Given below is one TCR beta chain in context. There are 14 residues in the CDR3. Germline V gene lookup returns CDR1 MDHEN and CDR2 SYDVKM. V gave up 6 bases and J gave up 6 bases; unmatched junction bases: 6. This record belongs to a study of OX40 agonist ivuxolimab in advanced cancers. Across the whole study: Patients were dosed intravenously with ivuxolimab at 0.01 to 10 mg/kg every 2 weeks.

TCRdb's table, derived via immunoSEQ multiplex PCR, lists solely in-frame clones and lacks some. The table has fewer than 95,000 clones, approximately 80% seen once. V and J are TRBV28 and TRBJ2-3, with 10 bases identical to TRBD1. The sample consisted of CD4+ or CD8+ T cells sorted from blood, taken in a trial of the OX40 agonist ivuxolimab. The TCR was taken from an adult with an advanced solid tumor such as melanoma, head and neck, liver or kidney cancer. The CDR3 region has the DNA TGTGCCAGCAGAAGGACAGGGGGAGGGGATACGCAGTATTTT. Translation: CASRRTGGGDTQYF.